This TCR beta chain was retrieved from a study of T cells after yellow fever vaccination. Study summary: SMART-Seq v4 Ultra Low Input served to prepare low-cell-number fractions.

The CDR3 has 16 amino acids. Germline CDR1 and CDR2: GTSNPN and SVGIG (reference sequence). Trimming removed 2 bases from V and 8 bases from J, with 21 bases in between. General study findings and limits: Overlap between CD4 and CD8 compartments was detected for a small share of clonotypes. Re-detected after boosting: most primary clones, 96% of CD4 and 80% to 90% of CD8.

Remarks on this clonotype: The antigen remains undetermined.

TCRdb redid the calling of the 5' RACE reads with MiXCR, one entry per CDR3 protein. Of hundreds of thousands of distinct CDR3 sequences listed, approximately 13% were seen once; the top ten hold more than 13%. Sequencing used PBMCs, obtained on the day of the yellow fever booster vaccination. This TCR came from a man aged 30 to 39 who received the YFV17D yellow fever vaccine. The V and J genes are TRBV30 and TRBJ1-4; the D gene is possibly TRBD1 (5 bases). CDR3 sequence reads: CAWSPMPRGFREKLFF. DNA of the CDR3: TGTGCCTGGAGTCCGATGCCCCGGGGGTTTAGGGAAAAACTGTTTTTT.